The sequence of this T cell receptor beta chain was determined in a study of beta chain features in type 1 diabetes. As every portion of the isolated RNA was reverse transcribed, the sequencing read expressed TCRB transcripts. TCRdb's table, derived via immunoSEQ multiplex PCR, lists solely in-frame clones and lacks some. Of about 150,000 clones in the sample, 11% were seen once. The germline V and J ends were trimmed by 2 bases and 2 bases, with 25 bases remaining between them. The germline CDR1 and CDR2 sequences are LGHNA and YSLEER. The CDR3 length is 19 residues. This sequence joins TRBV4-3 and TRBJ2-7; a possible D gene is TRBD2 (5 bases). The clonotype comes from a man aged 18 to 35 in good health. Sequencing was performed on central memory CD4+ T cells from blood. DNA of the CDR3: TGCGCCAGCAGCCAATCCAGAAATTCGAGGGCTGCGTCGGCCTACGAGCAGTACTTC. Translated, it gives CASSQSRNSRAASAYEQYF.